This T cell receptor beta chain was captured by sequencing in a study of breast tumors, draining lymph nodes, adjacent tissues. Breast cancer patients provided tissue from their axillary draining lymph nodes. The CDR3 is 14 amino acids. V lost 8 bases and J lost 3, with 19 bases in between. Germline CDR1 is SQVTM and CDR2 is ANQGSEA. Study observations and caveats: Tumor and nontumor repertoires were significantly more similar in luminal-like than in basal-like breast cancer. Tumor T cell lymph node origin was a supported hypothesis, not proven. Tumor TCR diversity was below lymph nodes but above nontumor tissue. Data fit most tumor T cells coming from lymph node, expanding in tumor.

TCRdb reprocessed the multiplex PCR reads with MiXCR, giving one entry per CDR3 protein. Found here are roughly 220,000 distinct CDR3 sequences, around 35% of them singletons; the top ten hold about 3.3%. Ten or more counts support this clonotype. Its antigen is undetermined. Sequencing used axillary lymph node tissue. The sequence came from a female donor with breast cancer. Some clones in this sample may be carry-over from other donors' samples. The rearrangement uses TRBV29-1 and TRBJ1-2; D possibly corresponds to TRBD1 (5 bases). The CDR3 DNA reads TGCAGCACCTCTGCAGCTGACAGCTACTATGGCTACACCTTC. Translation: CSTSAADSYYGYTF.